This TCR beta chain is from a study of CD8+ T cells in alopecia areata. For the study at large: Tofacitinib administration to treated patients was oral, at 5 to 10 mg twice daily. Dosing spanned 6 to 18 months on tofacitinib, then 6 months off drug. Treated patients were scored for severity by percent of scalp affected. Study-level points and caveats: Many expanded lesional clones remained in scalp and blood on tofacitinib.

Isolated RNA was reverse transcribed into cDNA used as the sequencing template. Measured with immunoSEQ multiplex PCR; TCRdb has only the in-frame clones, and not every one. The repertoire includes under 200,000 clones, 60% of them detected once, and 12% to 15% sits in the top ten. This CDR3 is 18 amino acids long. Trimming cost V 0 bases and J 4 bases; bases outside gene matches: 11. Germline assignment: CDR1 GTSNPN and CDR2 SVGIG (reference sequence). A few counts support this clone. Its antigen is not known. Treatment here: oral pan-JAK inhibitor, 5-10 mg twice daily. This sequence originates from a human donor with alopecia areata. Specimen: CD4+ T cells sorted from blood, collected at week 24, from a patient treated with tofacitinib. The chain is built from TRBV30 and TRBJ2-6; 8 nucleotides line up with TRBD1. In DNA form, the CDR3 reads TGTGCCTGGAGTGTACCGGCAGGGGGCGTGACAGGGGCCAACGTCCTGACTTTC. It is translated as CAWSVPAGGVTGANVLTF.